The entry below gives a single TCR beta chain sequence along with its context. There are 13 residues in the CDR3. J was trimmed by 4 bases and V by 6 bases; bases with no gene match: 3. The data were obtained in a study of blood T cell repertoires in COVID-19. Background on the study: The United States, Italy and Spain supplied acute and convalescent COVID-19 samples. The cDNA or gDNA used as material had been derived from T cells, B-cell-depleted T cells, or PBMCs.

Authors' processing steps: Nucleated cell number was recorded as an estimate derived from reference gene primer amplification. TCRdb keeps only in-frame clones here, not all; method: immunoSEQ multiplex PCR. The DNA gave D and trimming, while V, J and clone size come from that table. The sample yields roughly 30,000 clones, more than 65% seen once. The chain joins TRBV12-3 or TRBV12-4 to TRBJ2-5; 9 nucleotides line up with TRBD1. Sequences were obtained from peripheral blood. This sequence originates from a human donor in a cohort sampled during active COVID-19. This chain's CDR3 is CASRQGARETQYF. CDR3 bases: TGTGCCAGCAGACAGGGGGCACGAGAGACCCAGTACTTC.